This T cell receptor beta chain derives from a study of identical twins. MiXCR, run by TCRdb on the 5' RACE reads, gives a single entry per CDR3 protein. The data contain under 250,000 distinct CDR3 sequences, 10% to 15% of them singletons. All donors were healthy Caucasians. V lost 4 bases to trimming and J lost 3 bases; unmatched junction nucleotides: 15. Germline CDR1 and CDR2: MNHEY and SMNVEV (reference sequence). The CDR3 has 17 amino acids. This sample also belongs to another study, concerning yellow fever vaccine responses in identical twins.

Sequencing was carried out using memory (CD45RO+) T cells sorted from blood. The source of this sequence is a woman aged 18-35 years in good health. The chain carries TRBV27 and TRBJ2-7; 7 bases align to TRBD2. The CDR3 nucleotides are TGTGCCAGCAGTTCCCTCGGAAGGGACTGGGGGGGCTACGAGCAGTACTTC. Translated, it gives CASSSLGRDWGGYEQYF.